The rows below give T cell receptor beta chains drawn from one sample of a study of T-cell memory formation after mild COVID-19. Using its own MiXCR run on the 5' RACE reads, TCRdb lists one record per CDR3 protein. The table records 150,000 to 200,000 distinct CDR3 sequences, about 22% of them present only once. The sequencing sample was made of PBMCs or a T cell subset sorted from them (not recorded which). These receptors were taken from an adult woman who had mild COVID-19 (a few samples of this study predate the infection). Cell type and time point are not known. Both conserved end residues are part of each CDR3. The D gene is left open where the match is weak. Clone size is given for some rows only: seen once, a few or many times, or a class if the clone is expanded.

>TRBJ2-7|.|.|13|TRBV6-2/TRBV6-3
TGTGCCAGCAGTTCTAGGGAGGCGGACGAGCAGTACTTC
CASSSREADEQYF
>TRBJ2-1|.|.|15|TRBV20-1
TGCAGTGCTAGAGATGGTCTGGACTCCTACAATGAGCAGTTCTTC
CSARDGLDSYNEQFF
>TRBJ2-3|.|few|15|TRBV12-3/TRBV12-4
TGTGCCAGCAGTCTACTAGGGATTCGGCCAGATACGCAGTATTTT
CASSLLGIRPDTQYF
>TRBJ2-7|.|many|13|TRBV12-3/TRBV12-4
TGTGCCAGCAGTCCTGCCGGCTCCTACGAGCAGTACTTC
CASSPAGSYEQYF
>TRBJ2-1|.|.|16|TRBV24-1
TGTGCCACCAGTGTCTTGGGAGGCAGCGGCCTAAGGGAGCAGTTCTTC
CATSVLGGSGLREQFF
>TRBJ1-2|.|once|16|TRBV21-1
TGTGCCAGCAGCAAAGAGGGGGGCGCCAGAGACTATGGCTACACCTTC
CASSKEGGARDYGYTF
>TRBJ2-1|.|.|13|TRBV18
TGTGCCAGCTCACCACCAGGGGCCGATGAGCAGTTCTTC
CASSPPGADEQFF
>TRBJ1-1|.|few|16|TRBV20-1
TGCAGTGCTAGAGATGAGGGTGAAGGGGAGAGCACTGAAGCTTTCTTT
CSARDEGEGESTEAFF
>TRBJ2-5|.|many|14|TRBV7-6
TGTGCCAGCAGCTTAGCCCCAGGGGAAGAGACCCAGTACTTC
CASSLAPGEETQYF
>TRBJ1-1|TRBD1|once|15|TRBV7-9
TGTGCCAGCTTAGAAATCGGACAGGGGGACACTGAAGCTTTCTTT
CASLEIGQGDTEAFF
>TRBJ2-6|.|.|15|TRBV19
TGTGCCAGTCGTGTTGGGTTCTCTGGGGCCAACGTCCTGACTTTC
CASRVGFSGANVLTF
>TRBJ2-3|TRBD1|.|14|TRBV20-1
TGCAGTGCGCTACAGGGGTTCGAAACAGATACGCAGTATTTT
CSALQGFETDTQYF
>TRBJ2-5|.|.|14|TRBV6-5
TGTGCCAGCAGTTACTCGATTGGGCTGGAGACCCAGTACTTC
CASSYSIGLETQYF
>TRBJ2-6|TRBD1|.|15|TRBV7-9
TGTGCCAGCAGCCCGATCGGACAGGCCCTAGCCGTCCTGACTTTC
CASSPIGQALAVLTF
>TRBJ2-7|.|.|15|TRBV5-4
TGTGCCAGCAGCTTGCTTGAAACTAACCTGAGGGAGCAGTACTTC
CASSLLETNLREQYF
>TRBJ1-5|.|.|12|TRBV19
TGTGCCAGTAGTAGGGGACTGAAGCCCCAGCATTTT
CASSRGLKPQHF
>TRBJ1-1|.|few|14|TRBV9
TGTGCCAGCAGCGAGAGTTCCTCGGTGACTGAAGCTTTCTTT
CASSESSSVTEAFF
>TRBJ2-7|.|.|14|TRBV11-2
TGTGCCAGCAGCCGAACGGACAGCTCCTACGAGCAGTACTTC
CASSRTDSSYEQYF
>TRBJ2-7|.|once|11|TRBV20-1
TGCAGTGCTAGAGCGGGCTACGAGCAGTACTTC
CSARAGYEQYF
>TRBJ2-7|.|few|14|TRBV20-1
TGCAGTGCTACCACTTACGACCTCTCCTACGAGCAGTACTTC
CSATTYDLSYEQYF
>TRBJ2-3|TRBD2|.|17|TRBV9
TGTGCCAGCAGCCTGCGGGGGGCCCCTAGGGATGAGGATACGCAGTATTTT
CASSLRGAPRDEDTQYF
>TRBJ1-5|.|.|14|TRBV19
TGTGCCAGTAGGACAGGTTATAGCAATCAGCCCCAGCATTTT
CASRTGYSNQPQHF
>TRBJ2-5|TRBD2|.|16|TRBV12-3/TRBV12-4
TGTGCCAGCAGTCCTGTGTTAGCGGGAGTTTCGGAGACCCAGTACTTC
CASSPVLAGVSETQYF
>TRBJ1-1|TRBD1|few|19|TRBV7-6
TGTGCCAGCAGCTCCCCCCGTGCCGGGACAGGGGACCTTAGGACTGAAGCTTTCTTT
CASSSPRAGTGDLRTEAFF
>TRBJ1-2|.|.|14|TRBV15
TGTGCCACCAGCACACGCAAGGATTACTATGGCTACACCTTC
CATSTRKDYYGYTF
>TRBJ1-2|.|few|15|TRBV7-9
TGTGCCAGCAGCTTAGAAGAAGCTTCTAACTATGGCTACACCTTC
CASSLEEASNYGYTF
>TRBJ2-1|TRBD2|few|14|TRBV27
TGTGCCAGCAAACTAGCGGGAGATGAGAATGAGCAGTTCTTC
CASKLAGDENEQFF
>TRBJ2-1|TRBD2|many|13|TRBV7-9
TGTGCCAGCAGCTTTAGCGGGAGCAATGAGCAGTTCTTC
CASSFSGSNEQFF
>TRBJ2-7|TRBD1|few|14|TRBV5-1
TGCGCCAGCAGCTCAGGACAGGGAAACTACGAGCAGTACTTC
CASSSGQGNYEQYF